This TCR beta chain was recorded in a study of blood T cell repertoires in COVID-19. At the level of the study: The study drew acute and convalescent COVID-19 samples from the United States, Italy and Spain. The cDNA or gDNA used as material had been derived from T cells, B-cell-depleted T cells, or PBMCs.

Original handling: Researchers report that nucleated cell counts were estimated from reference gene primer amplification. Here immunoSEQ multiplex PCR was the method, and the copy in TCRdb shows in-frame clones only, minus some. The DNA gave D and trimming, while V, J and clone size come from that table. Seen here are under 100,000 clones, around 90% observed once, and the top ten hold around 5%. This clone appeared a few times. V lost 4 bases, J lost 13 bases, and 17 bases lay in between. This CDR3 region has 14 residues. Looked up from germline, CDR1 is SNHLY and CDR2 is FYNNEI. The sample was peripheral blood. The chain recombines TRBV2 with TRBJ1-6; D possibly corresponds to TRBD1 (6 bases). The sequence came from a man aged 35-49 years with acute or convalescent COVID-19. CDR3 protein: CASSVTGAISPLHF. The CDR3 DNA sequence: TGTGCCAGCAGTGTGACAGGCGCAATTTCTCCCCTCCACTTT.